One and the same sample provided the 19 T cell receptor beta chains below, sequenced in a study of CD8 T cells in ankylosing spondylitis. General study findings and limits: Among TCR beta sequences, a motif of eight highly homologous variants appeared characteristic of ankylosing spondylitis blood.

TCRdb redid the calling of the 5' RACE reads with MiXCR, one entry per CDR3 protein. Among 700,000 to 850,000 distinct CDR3 sequences listed, approximately 12% were seen once. Their antigens remain unidentified. The sequenced sample was blood, either unsorted or a sorted T cell fraction (not recorded which). Source of these receptors: a male donor with ankylosing spondylitis.

The genes are TRBV29-1 and TRBJ2-2; D perhaps matches TRBD2 (5 bases). CDR3 length equals 13 residues. Germline values: CDR1 SQVTM, CDR2 ANQGSEA. V was clipped by 7 bases and J by 1 base, with 10 bases between them. The CDR3 DNA follows: TGCAGCGCCGGGGTTGAGAACACCGGGGAGCTGTTTTTT. Protein: CSAGVENTGELFF.

Many counts were recorded for this clonotype. The rearrangement links TRBV20-1 to TRBJ2-3; the match to TRBD2 covers 9 bases. The germline V gene encodes CDR1 DFQATT and CDR2 SNEGSKA (reference sequence). The V and J ends lost 5 bases and 6 bases, in that order; junction bases with no gene match: 6. CDR3 length: 13 residues. CDR3 bases: TGCAGTGCTCTCCTCGGACTAGCGGATACGCAGTATTTT. Translating it yields CSALLGLADTQYF.

This clonotype was detected a few times. The chain links TRBV12-3 or TRBV12-4 to TRBJ2-2, with D hard to call. Trimming pared 6 bases from V and 5 bases from J, leaving 13 bases between. This CDR3 is built from 14 residues. CDR3 region: CASRARTQTGELFF. The CDR3, as DNA: TGTGCCAGCAGGGCCAGGACCCAGACCGGGGAGCTGTTTTTT.

This sequence joins TRBV7-2 and TRBJ2-7; unclear D gene. With 1 base removed from V and 4 bases from J, the gap between germline ends came to 17 bases. Germline loops: CDR1 SGHTA, CDR2 FQGNSA. The CDR3 runs 16 residues. CDR3 residues: CASSLVPRPTLYEQYF. CDR3 DNA: TGTGCCAGCAGCTTAGTGCCTAGACCTACTTTATACGAGCAGTACTTC.

V gene TRBV20-1 combines with J gene TRBJ2-1, with TRBD2 matching 7 bases. This CDR3 spans 14 amino acids. Germline-derived CDR1 and CDR2 are DFQATT and SNEGSKA (reference sequence). Trimming took 0 bases from V and 15 from J; bases not matched to a gene: 14. CDR3 region: CSARDRDYESVGFF. Here the CDR3 DNA reads TGCAGTGCTAGAGACCGGGACTATGAATCCGTAGGGTTCTTC.

This clonotype was recorded many times. The V call is TRBV20-1, the J call TRBJ2-2; 7 nucleotides align to TRBD2. J gave up 6 bases and V 8 bases, and 9 bases lay outside the gene matches. Germline CDR1 DFQATT, CDR2 SNEGSKA (reference sequence). The CDR3 loop spans 13 amino acids. CDR3 DNA sequence: TGCAGTTCGATTGGACTAGAGGCCGGGGAGCTGTTTTTT. It is translated as CSSIGLEAGELFF.

This clonotype was detected a few times. This chain uses TRBV6-1 with TRBJ1-4, with unresolved D. This CDR3 region has 15 residues. Germline V CDR1 and CDR2: MNHNS, SASEGT. Trimming stripped 6 bases from V and 6 bases from J, with 17 bases between. The CDR3 spells CASSPPWRADEKLFF. DNA for the CDR3: TGTGCCAGCAGCCCCCCTTGGCGGGCGGATGAAAAACTGTTTTTT.

This clonotype showed up many times. V gene TRBV3-1 combines with J gene TRBJ2-7; 8 bases line up with TRBD1. Losses at the gene ends were 3 bases for V and 3 bases for J; bases not matched to a gene: 7. The CDR3 length is 15 residues. Germline V lookup: CDR1 LGHDT, CDR2 YNNKEL (reference sequence). CDR3 sequence (DNA): TGTGCCAGCAGCCAGACGGCAGGGGGCTTCTACGAGCAGTACTTC. The encoded protein is CASSQTAGGFYEQYF.

The rearrangement links TRBV20-1 to TRBJ2-1; TRBD2 agrees at 7 bases. V shed 7 bases and J 3 bases; nucleotides not matched to a gene: 9. The CDR3 runs 14 residues. Germline CDR1 and CDR2: DFQATT and SNEGSKA (reference sequence). The CDR3 nucleotides read TGCAGTGGCTCGCCTAGCGGAGACTACAATGAGCAGTTCTTC. It specifies CSGSPSGDYNEQFF.

This clonotype was recorded a few times. The chain has TRBV29-1 and TRBJ1-1; no clear D gene. Germline assignment: CDR1 SQVTM and CDR2 ANQGSEA. Trimming pared 2 bases from V and 3 bases from J, leaving 16 bases between. This CDR3 comprises 15 residues. CDR3 coding DNA: TGCAGCGTTGAATCCCCGGAGGGAGGATACACTGAAGCTTTCTTT. It specifies CSVESPEGGYTEAFF.

This clonotype occurred a few times. The chain couples TRBV6-6 to TRBJ1-3; D gene unclear. CDR3 length: 13 amino acids. Germline V CDR1 and CDR2: MNHNY, SVGAGI (reference sequence). V lost 6 bases and J lost 0, with 6 bases in between. CDR3 coding DNA: TGTGCCAGCAGACTAGTCTCTGGAAACACCATATATTTT. As protein: CASRLVSGNTIYF.

This sequence joins TRBV28 and TRBJ1-2; 10 bases fit TRBD1. This CDR3 contains 14 residues. Germline V lookup: CDR1 MDHEN, CDR2 SYDVKM. Unmatched junction bases numbered 6, after V lost 4 bases and J lost 7 bases. For the CDR3, the DNA is TGTGCCAGCAGTTCCCTGACAGGGGGCTCTGGCTACACCTTC. Protein product: CASSSLTGGSGYTF.

This chain links TRBV7-2 with TRBJ1-4; no definite D call. CDR1 and CDR2 (germline): SGHTA, FQGNSA. The CDR3 has 16 amino acids. Trimming cost V 2 bases and J 4 bases, with 14 bases left between them. The CDR3 spells CASSLRRGVDNEKLFF. The CDR3 DNA reads TGTGCCAGCAGCTTACGGCGGGGAGTGGATAATGAAAAACTGTTTTTT.

Regarding this clonotype: The junction and the germline gene differ at one end; a read error may be behind it. The chain uses TRBV20-1 and TRBJ2-7; 7 bases are shared with TRBD2. Germline assignment: CDR1 DFQATT and CDR2 SNEGSKA (reference sequence). The CDR3 runs to 16 residues. CDR3 nucleotides: TGCTGTGCTAGAGATTTGGGAGCAGCGGGGCCCAGCGAGCAGTACTTC. Protein product: CCARDLGAAGPSEQYF.

This clonotype was found a few times. The chain is built from TRBV20-1 and TRBJ2-1, with D tentatively TRBD1 or TRBD2 (5 bases each). Trimming took 6 bases from V and 5 from J, leaving 26 bases between them. The germline gives CDR1 DFQATT, CDR2 SNEGSKA (reference sequence). The CDR3 is 17 residues long. The CDR3 here is CSALKGTVVRFDNEQFF. The CDR3 region has the DNA TGCAGTGCACTTAAAGGGACGGTAGTAAGGTTCGACAATGAGCAGTTCTTC.

This clonotype came up a few times. The V call is TRBV9, the J call TRBJ1-4, with no clear D. Germline loops: CDR1 SGDLS, CDR2 YYNGEE. The CDR3 is made up of 15 amino acids. The V gene lost 4 bases and the J gene lost 7 bases, with 17 bases spanning the gap. The CDR3 DNA sequence: TGTGCCAGCAGCCTCGGGAGGGAGCGTGTTGAAAAACTGTTTTTT. It specifies CASSLGRERVEKLFF.

This clonotype was found many times. The V and J genes are TRBV10-3 and TRBJ2-3; possibly TRBD2 for D (7 bases). Trimming took off 4 bases at V and 3 bases at J, with 17 bases between the two ends. CDR3 size: 16 residues. Germline loops: CDR1 ENHRY, CDR2 SYGVKD. The CDR3 DNA follows: TGTGCCATCAGTGGAGCGGGATCAAGGGGGACAGATACGCAGTATTTT. Its protein is CAISGAGSRGTDTQYF.

The rearrangement uses TRBV3-1 and TRBJ2-6; 9 bases line up with TRBD2. V gave up 6 bases and J gave up 4 bases; unmatched junction bases: 10. Looked up from germline, CDR1 is LGHDT and CDR2 is YNNKEL (reference sequence). The CDR3 extends over 17 amino acids. DNA of the CDR3: TGTGCCAGCAGGGGACTAGCAGGAGCTGCGGGGGCCAACGTCCTGACTTTC. Translation: CASRGLAGAAGANVLTF.

A few counts support this clonotype. The rearrangement joins TRBV4-3 to TRBJ2-2; 10 positions match TRBD2. The CDR3 covers 17 residues. Germline loops: CDR1 LGHNA, CDR2 YSLEER. J lost 7 bases, V lost 0 bases, and 8 bases had no gene match. The CDR3 spells CASSQEGLAGVGGELFF. CDR3 nucleotide sequence: TGCGCCAGCAGCCAAGAAGGGCTAGCGGGAGTGGGCGGGGAGCTGTTTTTT.